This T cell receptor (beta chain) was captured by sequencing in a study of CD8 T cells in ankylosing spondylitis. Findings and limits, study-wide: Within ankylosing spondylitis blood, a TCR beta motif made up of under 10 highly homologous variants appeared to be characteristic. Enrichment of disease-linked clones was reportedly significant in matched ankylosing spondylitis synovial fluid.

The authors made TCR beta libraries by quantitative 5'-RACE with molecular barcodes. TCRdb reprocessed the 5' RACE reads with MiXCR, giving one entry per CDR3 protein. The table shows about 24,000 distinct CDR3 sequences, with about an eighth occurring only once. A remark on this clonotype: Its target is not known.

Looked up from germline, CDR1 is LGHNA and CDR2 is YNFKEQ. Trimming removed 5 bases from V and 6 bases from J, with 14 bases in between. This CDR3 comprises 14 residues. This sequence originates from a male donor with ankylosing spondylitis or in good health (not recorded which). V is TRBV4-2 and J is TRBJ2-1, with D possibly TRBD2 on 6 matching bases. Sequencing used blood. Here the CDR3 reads CASSSAGVPNEQFF. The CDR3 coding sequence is TGTGCCAGCAGCTCAGCGGGCGTCCCCAATGAGCAGTTCTTC.